Listed here are 22 T cell receptor beta chains from one sample, sequenced in a study of shared clonotypes between healthy human individuals. Only in-frame clones appear in the TCRdb table, and some are missing; sequencing was by immunoSEQ multiplex PCR. The sample records 1.6 million or so clones, 98% to 99% being singletons. The specimen sequenced was naive CD4+ T cells sorted from blood. Indicated subset: CD45RA+ positively selected. The source of these receptors is a man aged 30 to 39 in good health.

This clone was seen only once. The chain links TRBV18 to TRBJ2-7, with TRBD2 matching 8 bases. With V trimmed by 6 bases and J by 3 bases, 10 bases remained unmatched. Germline loops: CDR1 KGHSH, CDR2 LQKENI. The CDR3 has 15 residues. Here the CDR3 reads CASSGLASPDYEQYF. CDR3 coding DNA: TGTGCCAGCTCTGGACTAGCCTCCCCAGACTACGAGCAGTACTTC.

J is TRBJ1-1 and V is TRBV19, with D unclear. The V gene's germline CDR1 is LNHDA and CDR2 SQIVND (reference sequence). The CDR3 consists of 13 residues. The V and J ends lost 5 bases and 4 bases respectively, with 11 bases between them. Here the CDR3 DNA reads TGTGCCAGTAGTGCAGCTTTGGGCACTGAAGCTTTCTTT. It is translated as CASSAALGTEAFF.

This chain uses TRBV28 with TRBJ1-4; D is uncertain. Trimming removed 3 bases at V and 8 bases at J, with 7 bases between. This CDR3 contains 12 residues. Germline V gene sequence: CDR1 MDHEN, CDR2 SYDVKM. The CDR3 loop reads CASSLNLEKLFF. The DNA for the CDR3 is TGTGCCAGCAGTTTGAATTTGGAAAAACTGTTTTTT.

The genes are TRBV19 and TRBJ2-2; D is ambiguous. Germline-derived CDR1 and CDR2 are LNHDA and SQIVND (reference sequence). This CDR3 contains 14 residues. Trimming took off 6 bases at V and 2 bases at J, with 10 bases between the two ends. The CDR3 DNA follows: TGTGCCAGTAGACCGGACGGCAACACCGGGGAGCTGTTTTTT. This codes for CASRPDGNTGELFF.

The chain combines TRBV19 with TRBJ1-4; possible D gene TRBD1, 6 bases. This CDR3 contains 16 residues. Germline CDR1 is LNHDA and CDR2 is SQIVND (reference sequence). V was cut by 2 bases and J by 7 bases, with 17 bases left in between. The DNA for the CDR3 is TGTGCCAGTAGTATAATAAGGGACATCGCCGGTGAAAAACTGTTTTTT. Translated: CASSIIRDIAGEKLFF. Full variable domain (remainder filled in from reference TRBV19 and TRBJ1-4): DGGITQSPKYLFRKEGQNVTLSCEQNLNHDAMYWYRQDPGQGLRLIYYSQIVNDFQKGDIAEGYSVSREKKESFPLTVTSAQKNPTAFYLCASSIIRDIAGEKLFFGSGTQLSVL.

The gene calls are TRBV7-9 and TRBJ1-3, with TRBD1 matching over 8 bases. The CDR3 consists of 14 residues. Germline V gene sequence: CDR1 SEHNR, CDR2 FQNEAQ (reference sequence). V shed 7 bases and J 0 bases; nucleotides not matched to a gene: 2. In DNA, the CDR3 is TGTGCCAGCACCGACAGGGGCTCTGGAAACACCATATATTTT. Translating it yields CASTDRGSGNTIYF.

The J gene is TRBJ1-5, the V gene TRBV19; maybe TRBD1 (6 bases). Germline lookup yields CDR1 LNHDA and CDR2 SQIVND (reference sequence). Trimming pared 5 bases from V and 4 bases from J, leaving 18 bases between. This CDR3 is 16 amino acids long. The chain's CDR3 is CASSFVGVGGNQPQHF. In DNA, the CDR3 is TGTGCCAGTAGTTTTGTGGGGGTAGGGGGAAATCAGCCCCAGCATTTT.

On this clone itself: Within the sample, other DNA sequences also encode this same CDR3. The chain carries TRBV18 and TRBJ2-1; D call uncertain. There are 13 residues in the CDR3. Germline CDR1 KGHSH, CDR2 LQKENI. V was trimmed by 3 bases and J by 8 bases, leaving 11 bases between them. The DNA for the CDR3 is TGTGCCAGCTCACCCTCCGGGCGAGATGAGCAGTTCTTC. This sequence encodes CASSPSGRDEQFF.

This clone came up once. The genes are TRBV9 and TRBJ1-2, with a possible D match to TRBD1 (5 bases). Trimming shortened V by 3 bases and J by 6 bases, and 18 bases separated the two germline ends. The CDR3 is made up of 15 amino acids. Germline-derived CDR1 and CDR2 are SGDLS and YYNGEE. CDR3 protein: CASSAIRDVRNGYTF. The CDR3 DNA is TGTGCCAGCAGCGCGATTCGGGACGTCAGGAATGGCTACACCTTC.

The count of this clone is one. The CDR3 region has the DNA TGTGCCAGCAGCCAAAGGGGCCGACTAGCGGGAGACAATGAGCAGTTCTTC. Translated: CASSQRGRLAGDNEQFF. The chain combines TRBV4-2 with TRBJ2-1, with 12 bases lining up with TRBD2. This CDR3 spans 17 amino acids. J was trimmed by 5 bases and V by 2 bases; bases with no gene match: 7. Germline loops: CDR1 LGHNA, CDR2 YNFKEQ.

Here the CDR3 DNA reads TGTGCCAGCAGCTCCCGCCCCGGGGGACAGGCATCCTACGAGCAGTACTTC. Residues: CASSSRPGGQASYEQYF. The chain uses TRBV11-2 and TRBJ2-7; the match to TRBD1 covers 8 bases. This CDR3 is 17 amino acids long. Trimming took 4 bases from V and 1 from J; bases not matched to a gene: 12. From germline, CDR1 is SGHAT and CDR2 FQNNGV.

The rearrangement uses TRBV27 and TRBJ2-7, with TRBD1 matching 9 bases. Germline V gene sequence: CDR1 MNHEY, CDR2 SMNVEV (reference sequence). CDR3 length: 13 amino acids. The V gene end was trimmed by 5 bases and the J gene end by 5 bases; junction bases not matched to a gene: 4. The CDR3 sequence is CASSTGTGNEQYF. The CDR3 DNA reads as TGTGCCAGCAGTACCGGGACAGGGAACGAGCAGTACTTC.

The CDR3 protein is CASSQDRGNSNQPQHF. The DNA for the CDR3 is TGCGCCAGCAGCCAAGATCGTGGCAATAGCAATCAGCCCCAGCATTTT. The rearrangement links TRBV4-3 to TRBJ1-5, with D hard to call. CDR1 and CDR2 (germline): LGHNA, YSLEER. The CDR3 sequence is 16 residues long. V dropped 0 bases and J dropped 0 bases, with 9 bases sitting between them.

The chain couples TRBV5-1 to TRBJ2-3; no reliable D call. The CDR3 runs 15 residues. The germline CDR1 and CDR2 sequences are SGHRS and YFSETQ. V shed 7 bases and J shed 0 bases, with 15 bases lying between them. The CDR3 nucleotides read TGCGCCAGCGGAACGGACGCATCGAGCACAGATACGCAGTATTTT. Encoded protein: CASGTDASSTDTQYF.

This chain connects TRBV6-6 to TRBJ2-3, with 10 bases fitting TRBD2. J gave up 2 bases and V 6 bases, and 5 bases lay outside the gene matches. The CDR3 covers 15 residues. Germline V lookup: CDR1 MNHNY, CDR2 SVGAGI (reference sequence). CDR3: CASRRLAGDTDTQYF. DNA for the CDR3: TGTGCCAGCAGGAGACTAGCGGGTGACACAGATACGCAGTATTTT.

This clone was counted a single time. CDR3 residues: CASRTHLRGDGTQYF. CDR3 bases: TGTGCCAGCAGGACTCATTTGCGGGGCGACGGGACCCAGTACTTC. The V call is TRBV27, the J call TRBJ2-5, with D perhaps matching TRBD2 (6 bases). CDR3 length equals 15 residues. V was clipped by 6 bases and J by 7 bases, with 21 bases between them. Germline V gene lookup returns CDR1 MNHEY and CDR2 SMNVEV (reference sequence).

The rearrangement joins TRBV18 to TRBJ1-1; D gene unclear. The CDR3 is made up of 13 amino acids. Trimming removed 4 bases at V and 3 bases at J, with 9 bases between. The germline gives CDR1 KGHSH, CDR2 LQKENI. The CDR3 loop reads CASSQTRDTEAFF. DNA for the CDR3: TGTGCCAGCTCACAAACACGGGACACTGAAGCTTTCTTT.

Comment on this clone: Within the sample, other DNA sequences also encode this same CDR3. V and J are TRBV7-2 and TRBJ1-1; unclear D gene. The CDR3 extends over 14 amino acids. V gave up 2 bases and J gave up 1 base, with 8 bases separating them. The germline V gene has CDR1 SGHTA and CDR2 FQGNSA. Here the CDR3 reads CASSLLQPNTEAFF. The CDR3 DNA sequence: TGTGCCAGCAGCTTATTACAACCGAACACTGAAGCTTTCTTT.

The chain joins TRBV5-1 to TRBJ2-7; perhaps TRBD1 as D (6 bases). CDR1 SGHRS and CDR2 YFSETQ come from the germline V gene. V was shortened by 4 bases and J by 4 bases, with 18 bases between the two germline ends. The CDR3 is 15 residues long. CDR3 nucleotides: TGCGCCAGCAGCCGTGGCGTGGGCAGGGGTTACGAGCAGTACTTC. It encodes CASSRGVGRGYEQYF. Based on the CDR3 plus reference TRBV5-1 and TRBJ2-7, the full variable domain is KAGVTQTPRYLIKTRGQQVTLSCSPISGHRSVSWYQQTPGQGLQFLFEYFSETQRNKGNFPGRFSGRQFSNSRSEMNVSTLELGDSALYLCASSRGVGRGYEQYFGPGTRLTVT.

The chain's CDR3 is CASSLSYTDGETQYF. The CDR3 bases are TGTGCCAGCAGCTTGTCATATACGGATGGAGAGACCCAGTACTTC. The chain employs TRBV5-8 and TRBJ2-5; D is ambiguous. The length of the CDR3 is 15 residues. In germline, CDR1 is SGHTS, CDR2 YDEGEE. V was cut by 1 base and J by 4 bases, with 14 bases left in between.

V gene TRBV6-5 combines with J gene TRBJ2-1; D is perhaps TRBD2 (5 bases). The V end lost 4 bases, the J end lost 10 bases, and 14 bases lay between the germline ends. From germline, CDR1 is MNHEY and CDR2 SVGAGI. The CDR3 consists of 13 residues. CDR3 nucleotides: TGTGCCAGCAGTTCGGCGCGGACTGGGGAGCAGTTCTTC. This gives the protein CASSSARTGEQFF.

The J gene is TRBJ1-5, the V gene TRBV19; TRBD1 is a possible D gene (5 bases). Trimming took off 3 bases at V and 1 base at J, with 10 bases between the two ends. Germline lookup yields CDR1 LNHDA and CDR2 SQIVND (reference sequence). There are 15 residues in the CDR3. For the CDR3, the DNA is TGTGCCAGTAGTATGCGGGACGAGAGCAATCAGCCCCAGCATTTT. This codes for CASSMRDESNQPQHF. Filled out from reference TRBV19 and TRBJ1-5, the complete variable domain reads DGGITQSPKYLFRKEGQNVTLSCEQNLNHDAMYWYRQDPGQGLRLIYYSQIVNDFQKGDIAEGYSVSREKKESFPLTVTSAQKNPTAFYLCASSMRDESNQPQHFGDGTRLSIL.